A selection of T cell receptor beta chains follows, all from one sample in a study of molecular identifiers for immune sequencing clone quantification. TCRdb re-called the PCR reads through MiXCR, storing one row per CDR3 protein. In the table there are more than 60,000 distinct CDR3 sequences, 15% to 20% of which are singletons. Input material: naive CD8+ T cells from blood, with Jurkat cell RNA spiked in. These receptors were collected from a human donor in good health. Some libraries in this study had Jurkat cell RNA spiked in. Both conserved end residues are part of each CDR3. A D gene is named only where the DNA matches it firmly. Not every row has a clone size; where given, it reads once, few, many or a size class.

V	J	size	D	CDR3	DNA
TRBV20-1	TRBJ2-1	many	TRBD2	CSAEGLAEAYYNEQFF	TGCAGTGCCGAGGGACTAGCGGAGGCTTACTACAATGAGCAGTTCTTC
TRBV7-2	TRBJ2-1	NA	TRBD2	CASSLAAGAYNEQFF	TGTGCCAGCAGCTTAGCAGCGGGAGCTTACAATGAGCAGTTCTTC
TRBV7-9	TRBJ2-7	NA	TRBD1	CASSLAPGQASSYEQYF	TGTGCCAGCAGCTTAGCGCCGGGACAGGCGAGCTCCTACGAGCAGTACTTC
TRBV7-8	TRBJ2-5	many	NA	CASSFVGPQETQYF	TGTGCCAGCAGCTTCGTGGGACCTCAAGAGACCCAGTACTTC
TRBV7-2	TRBJ2-6	many	NA	CASSLVGRPSGANVLTF	TGTGCCAGCAGCTTAGTTGGCAGACCCTCTGGGGCCAACGTCCTGACTTTC
TRBV4-3	TRBJ2-2	many	TRBD2	CASSLRVTSGLPGELFF	TGCGCCAGCAGCCTGCGAGTGACTAGCGGGTTACCCGGGGAGCTGTTTTTT
TRBV27	TRBJ2-3	many	TRBD2	CASSPWTSDSDTQYF	TGTGCCAGCAGCCCCTGGACTAGCGACTCCGATACGCAGTATTTT
TRBV29-1	TRBJ2-1	NA	NA	CSVESGEDSSGVWGQNNEQFF	TGCAGCGTTGAATCAGGGGAGGACTCATCGGGAGTGTGGGGACAAAACAATGAGCAGTTCTTC
TRBV5-3	TRBJ2-7	many	NA	CASSSSDSYEQYF	TGTGCCAGCAGCTCAAGTGACAGCTACGAGCAGTACTTC
TRBV28	TRBJ2-3	few	NA	CASSYPTGAAADTQYF	TGTGCCAGCAGTTACCCCACGGGAGCTGCGGCAGATACGCAGTATTTT
TRBV4-2	TRBJ2-3	many	TRBD2	CASSQIESGSGGTDTQYF	TGTGCCAGCAGCCAAATCGAAAGCGGGAGCGGGGGGACAGATACGCAGTATTTT
TRBV5-6	TRBJ2-7	NA	TRBD1	CASSIAGQGFEQYF	TGTGCCAGCAGCATAGCTGGACAGGGCTTCGAGCAGTACTTC
TRBV5-4	TRBJ2-1	many	NA	CASSLGTNEQFF	TGTGCCAGCAGCTTGGGAACGAATGAGCAGTTCTTC
TRBV6-5	TRBJ1-5	many	NA	CASRDQGYSNQPQHF	TGTGCCAGCAGGGACCAGGGTTATAGCAATCAGCCCCAGCATTTT
TRBV4-1	TRBJ2-1	many	TRBD1	CASSQSDRGSSYNEQFF	TGCGCCAGCAGCCAGTCCGACAGGGGTAGCTCCTACAATGAGCAGTTCTTC
TRBV27	TRBJ1-2	many	TRBD1	CASSWSGQGRGYTF	TGTGCCAGCAGTTGGTCGGGACAGGGTCGTGGCTACACCTTC
TRBV4-3	TRBJ1-2	many	TRBD1	CASSQTQGNYGYTF	TGCGCCAGCAGCCAAACACAGGGGAACTATGGCTACACCTTC
TRBV15	TRBJ1-4	few	NA	CATSRGNRDGVTTNEKLFF	TGTGCCACCAGCAGGGGAAACCGGGACGGAGTCACAACTAATGAAAAACTGTTTTTT
TRBV24-1	TRBJ2-1	many	NA	CATSDSYGLWGEQFF	TGTGCCACCAGTGATTCATACGGGCTGTGGGGTGAGCAGTTCTTC
TRBV27	TRBJ2-4	many	NA	CASSLSPNLNIQYF	TGTGCCAGCAGTTTATCCCCTAATTTAAACATTCAGTACTTC
TRBV24-1	TRBJ2-2	many	NA	CATSALPGSGELFF	TGTGCCACCAGTGCCCTGCCAGGGTCCGGGGAGCTGTTTTTT
TRBV10-3	TRBJ2-2	many	TRBD2	CATLGLAGEFTGELFF	TGTGCCACCCTGGGACTAGCGGGAGAGTTCACCGGGGAGCTGTTTTTT
TRBV28	TRBJ1-1	many	NA	CASSLSDNPNTEAFF	TGTGCCAGCAGTTTGAGCGACAATCCGAACACTGAAGCTTTCTTT
TRBV3-1	TRBJ1-3	many	TRBD1	CASSQEGQGSDTIYF	TGTGCCAGCAGCCAAGAGGGACAGGGTTCGGACACCATATATTTT
TRBV19	TRBJ1-1	few	NA	CASRSGGTEAFF	TGTGCCAGTAGATCGGGGGGCACTGAAGCTTTCTTT
TRBV30	TRBJ1-5	many	TRBD1	CAWGQGTGQPQHF	TGTGCCTGGGGACAGGGTACAGGTCAGCCCCAGCATTTT
TRBV29-1	TRBJ2-7	few	NA	CSVEAGSYEQYF	TGCAGCGTTGAAGCAGGGTCCTACGAGCAGTACTTC
TRBV12-3/TRBV12-4	TRBJ1-2	many	NA	CASSQVSGVSFRSYGYTF	TGTGCCAGCAGCCAAGTTTCGGGCGTGAGCTTCCGGAGCTATGGCTACACCTTC
TRBV12-5	TRBJ2-7	many	NA	CASGLPTGSFLTYEQYF	TGTGCTAGTGGTTTGCCGACTGGTTCCTTCCTGACCTACGAGCAGTACTTC
TRBV20-1	TRBJ2-7	many	NA	CSAIFDSGPYEQYF	TGCAGTGCTATTTTTGACAGCGGCCCCTACGAGCAGTACTTC
TRBV13	TRBJ2-5	many	TRBD2	CASSARTGTSGTETQYF	TGTGCCAGCAGCGCCCGCACCGGGACTAGCGGGACGGAGACCCAGTACTTC